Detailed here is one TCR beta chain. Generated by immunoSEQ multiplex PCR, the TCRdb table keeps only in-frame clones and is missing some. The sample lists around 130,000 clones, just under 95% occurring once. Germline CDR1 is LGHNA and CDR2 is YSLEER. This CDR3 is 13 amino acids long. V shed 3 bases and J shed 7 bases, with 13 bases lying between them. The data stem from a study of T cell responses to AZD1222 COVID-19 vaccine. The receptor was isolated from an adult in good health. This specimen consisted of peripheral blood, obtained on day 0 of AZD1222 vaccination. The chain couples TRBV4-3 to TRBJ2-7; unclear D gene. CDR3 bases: TGCGCCAGCAGCCACTTCGACTCGTCTGAGCAGTACTTC. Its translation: CASSHFDSSEQYF.